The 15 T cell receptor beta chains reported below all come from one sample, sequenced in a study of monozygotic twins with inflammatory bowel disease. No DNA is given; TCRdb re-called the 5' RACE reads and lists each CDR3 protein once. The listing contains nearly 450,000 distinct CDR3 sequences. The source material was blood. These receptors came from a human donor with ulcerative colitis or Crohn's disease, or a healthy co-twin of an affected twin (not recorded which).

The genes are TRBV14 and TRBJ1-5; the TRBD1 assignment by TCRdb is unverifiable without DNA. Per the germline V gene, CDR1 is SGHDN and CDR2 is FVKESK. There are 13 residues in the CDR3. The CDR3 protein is CASSLQANQPQHF. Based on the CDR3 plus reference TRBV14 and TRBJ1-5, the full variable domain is EAGVTQFPSHSVIEKGQTVTLRCDPISGHDNLYWYRRVMGKEIKFLLHFVKESKQDESGMPNNRFLAERTGGTYSTLKVQPAELEDSGVYFCASSLQANQPQHFGDGTRLSIL.

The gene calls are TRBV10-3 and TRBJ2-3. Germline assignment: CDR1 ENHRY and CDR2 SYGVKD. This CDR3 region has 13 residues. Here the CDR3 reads CAMTVEPTDTQYF.

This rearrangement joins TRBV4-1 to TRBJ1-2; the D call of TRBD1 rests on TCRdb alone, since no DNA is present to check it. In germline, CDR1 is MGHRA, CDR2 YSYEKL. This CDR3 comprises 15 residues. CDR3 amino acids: CASSREQGAPYGYTF.

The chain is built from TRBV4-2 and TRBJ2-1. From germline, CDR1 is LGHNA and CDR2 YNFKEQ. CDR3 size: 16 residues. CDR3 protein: CASSQDVGGSYNEQFF.

CDR3 sequence: CASSVVGNTGELFF. This rearrangement joins TRBV9 to TRBJ2-2. The CDR3 sequence is 14 residues long. Germline values: CDR1 SGDLS, CDR2 YYNGEE. Supplemented by reference TRBV9 and TRBJ2-2, the full variable domain reads DSGVTQTPKHLITATGQRVTLRCSPRSGDLSVYWYQQSLDQGLQFLIQYYNGEERAKGNILERFSAQQFPDLHSELNLSSLELGDSALYFCASSVVGNTGELFFGEGSRLTVL.

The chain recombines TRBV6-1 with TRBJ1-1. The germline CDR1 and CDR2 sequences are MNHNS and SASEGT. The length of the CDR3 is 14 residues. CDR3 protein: CAIKPTGRNTEAFF.

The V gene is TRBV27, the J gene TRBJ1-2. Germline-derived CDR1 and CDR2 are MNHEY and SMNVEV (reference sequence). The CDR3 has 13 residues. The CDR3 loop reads CASSFSPNYGYTF.

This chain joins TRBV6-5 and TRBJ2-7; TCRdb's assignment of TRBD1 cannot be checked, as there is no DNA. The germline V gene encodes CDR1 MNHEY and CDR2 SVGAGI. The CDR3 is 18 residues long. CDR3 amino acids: CASSYSGTGHFSPYEQYF.

CDR3 protein: CSATNWASGGSYNEQFF. The rearrangement links TRBV20-1 to TRBJ2-1; TCRdb returns TRBD2, unconfirmable since there is no DNA. There are 17 residues in the CDR3. Germline CDR1 and CDR2: DFQATT and SNEGSKA (reference sequence).

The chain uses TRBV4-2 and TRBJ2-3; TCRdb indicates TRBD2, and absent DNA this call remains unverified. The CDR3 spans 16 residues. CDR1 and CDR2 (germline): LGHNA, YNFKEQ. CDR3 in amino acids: CASSLREDYYTDTQYF.

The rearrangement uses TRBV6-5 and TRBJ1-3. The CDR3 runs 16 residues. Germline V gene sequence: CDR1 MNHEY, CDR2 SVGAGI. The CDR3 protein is CASSYSTQHSGNTIYF.

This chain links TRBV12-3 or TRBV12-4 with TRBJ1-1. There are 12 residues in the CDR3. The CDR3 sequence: CASSLRSGEAFF.

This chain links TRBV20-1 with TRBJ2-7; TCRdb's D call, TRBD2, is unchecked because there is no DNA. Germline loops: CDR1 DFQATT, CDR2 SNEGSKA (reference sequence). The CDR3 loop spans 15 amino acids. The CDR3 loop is CSARDPGLASLEQYF.

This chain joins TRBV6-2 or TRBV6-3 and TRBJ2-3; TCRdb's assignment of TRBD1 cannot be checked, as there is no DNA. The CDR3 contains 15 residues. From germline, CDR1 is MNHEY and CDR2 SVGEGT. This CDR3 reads CASSKGQLITDTQYF.

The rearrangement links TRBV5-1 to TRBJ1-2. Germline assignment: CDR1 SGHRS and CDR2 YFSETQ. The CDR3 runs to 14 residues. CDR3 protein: CASRSGLNNYGYTF.